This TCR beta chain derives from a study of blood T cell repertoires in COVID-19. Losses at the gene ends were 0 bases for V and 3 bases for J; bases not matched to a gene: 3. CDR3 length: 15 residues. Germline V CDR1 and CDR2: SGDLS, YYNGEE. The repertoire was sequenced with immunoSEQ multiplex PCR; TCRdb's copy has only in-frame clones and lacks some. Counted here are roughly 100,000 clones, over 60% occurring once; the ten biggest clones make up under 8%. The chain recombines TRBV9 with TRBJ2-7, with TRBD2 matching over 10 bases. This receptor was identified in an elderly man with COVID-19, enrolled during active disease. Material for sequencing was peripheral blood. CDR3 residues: CASSVGLAGLYEQYF. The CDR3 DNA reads TGTGCCAGCAGCGTAGGACTAGCGGGTCTCTACGAGCAGTACTTC.